A selection of T cell receptor beta chains follows, all from one sample in a study of glioma-infiltrating T cells after dendritic cell vaccination. TCRdb's table, derived via immunoSEQ multiplex PCR, lists solely in-frame clones and lacks some. The repertoire holds fewer than 110,000 clones, with roughly 80% as singletons. The source material was blood, sampled before dendritic cell vaccination. The source of these receptors is a human donor with glioblastoma. Each CDR3 is given with its conserved first and last residue. Fields, in order: CDR3 protein, CDR3 DNA, clone size, D gene, V gene, J gene. A D gene is named only where the DNA matches it firmly. Clone size is stated in some rows and not others, as once, few, many or a class when expanded.

CDR3aa: CASSSPGRGGLGYEQYF
CDR3nt: TGTGCCAGTAGTTCACCGGGACGGGGGGGGCTCGGCTACGAGCAGTACTTC
abundance: once
d_gene: TRBD2
v_gene: TRBV19
j_gene: TRBJ2-7

CDR3aa: CASSLPSGPTTEAFF
CDR3nt: TGTGCCAGCAGCCTTCCGAGCGGTCCAACCACTGAAGCTTTCTTT
abundance: .
d_gene: .
v_gene: TRBV7-9
j_gene: TRBJ1-1

CDR3aa: CASRRLANTGELFF
CDR3nt: TGTGCCAGCAGAAGACTAGCGAACACCGGGGAGCTGTTTTTT
abundance: many
d_gene: .
v_gene: TRBV14
j_gene: TRBJ2-2

CDR3aa: CASSFVVNEQFF
CDR3nt: TGTGCCAGCAGCTTCGTAGTGAATGAGCAGTTCTTC
abundance: .
d_gene: .
v_gene: TRBV7-9
j_gene: TRBJ2-1

CDR3aa: CASRGGAAYEQYF
CDR3nt: TGTGCCAGCAGGGGGGGGGCGGCCTACGAGCAGTACTTC
abundance: .
d_gene: .
v_gene: TRBV27
j_gene: TRBJ2-7

CDR3aa: CASSHPDRGPTGELFF
CDR3nt: TGTGCCAGCAGTCATCCTGACAGGGGTCCCACCGGGGAGCTGTTTTTT
abundance: .
d_gene: TRBD1
v_gene: TRBV11-2
j_gene: TRBJ2-2

CDR3aa: CASSLVQAYSGNTIYF
CDR3nt: TGCGCCAGCAGCTTGGTTCAGGCCTACTCTGGAAACACCATATATTTT
abundance: .
d_gene: .
v_gene: TRBV5-1
j_gene: TRBJ1-3

CDR3aa: CASSPRTGGNEKLFF
CDR3nt: TGTGCCAGCAGTCCCAGGACAGGGGGAAATGAAAAACTGTTTTTT
abundance: few
d_gene: TRBD1
v_gene: TRBV6-5
j_gene: TRBJ1-4

CDR3aa: CASSPDRNTDTQYF
CDR3nt: TGTGCCAGCAGCCCCGACAGAAACACAGATACGCAGTATTTT
abundance: .
d_gene: .
v_gene: TRBV7-2
j_gene: TRBJ2-3

CDR3aa: CASSLAGRDTKETQYF
CDR3nt: TGTGCCAGCAGCTTGGCCGGGAGGGACACAAAAGAGACCCAGTACTTC
abundance: .
d_gene: TRBD2
v_gene: TRBV5-4
j_gene: TRBJ2-5

CDR3aa: CASSLAHGQGPGIQYF
CDR3nt: TGTGCCAGCAGCTTAGCGCACGGACAGGGGCCGGGAATTCAGTACTTC
abundance: .
d_gene: TRBD1
v_gene: TRBV7-9
j_gene: TRBJ2-4